A selection of T cell receptor beta chains follows, all from one sample in a study of response to subunit inactivated influenza vaccine. One entry per CDR3 protein, called by TCRdb with MiXCR from the RT-PCR reads. Of over 650,000 distinct CDR3 sequences in the sample, 18% are singletons; the top ten hold about a tenth. The sample in question was PBMCs from blood, obtained less than 6 days after vaccination. These receptors were collected from a man aged 45 to 65 who received an inactivated influenza vaccine. Both conserved end residues are part of each CDR3. A D gene is named only where the DNA matches it firmly. Clone size is not always given. Where it is, it says once, few, many or a class for expanded clones.

cdr3_nt cdr3_aa j_call v_call clone_size d_call
TGTGCCAGCAGCCAAGAGCTAAACAATGAGCAGTTCTTC CASSQELNNEQFF TRBJ2-1 TRBV14 few NA
TGTGCCAGCAGTACTACCGGGTGGGGAAGACTCGACAACAATGAGCAGTTCTTC CASSTTGWGRLDNNEQFF TRBJ2-1 TRBV28 NA NA
TGTGCCAGCAGTTCCTTGGATTACGCCGCAGATACGCAGTATTTT CASSSLDYAADTQYF TRBJ2-3 TRBV27 NA NA
TGCAGTGCCCAAGGGGGGGGTTTAAGCTCCTACAATGAGCAGTTCTTC CSAQGGGLSSYNEQFF TRBJ2-1 TRBV20-1 many NA
TGTGCCAGCAGCTTAGCGTCGAACAGGCTCTCTGGAAACACCATATATTTT CASSLASNRLSGNTIYF TRBJ1-3 TRBV7-2 few NA
TGTGCCAGCAGCACCCGTGGAGGAAACACCATATATTTT CASSTRGGNTIYF TRBJ1-3 TRBV7-2 few NA
TGTGCCAGCAGGTACGGAGGTTACGAGCAGTACTTC CASRYGGYEQYF TRBJ2-7 TRBV28 few NA
TGTGCCAGCAGCTTAAGACTAGCGGGGGGGTCTGGGGCCAACGTCCTGACTTTC CASSLRLAGGSGANVLTF TRBJ2-6 TRBV7-6 NA TRBD2
TGTGCCACCAGCAGGAGGGGGTCTCAGCCCCAGCATTTT CATSRRGSQPQHF TRBJ1-5 TRBV15 NA NA
TGTGCCAGCAGCTATAGACCGGGACTAGCGGGGACAGATACGCAGTATTTT CASSYRPGLAGTDTQYF TRBJ2-3 TRBV5-6 few TRBD2
TGCAGTGCTAGATCCACTCCGGGCGAGGGGAGGAGGACTGAAGCTTTCTTT CSARSTPGEGRRTEAFF TRBJ1-1 TRBV20-1 NA NA
TGTGCCAGCAGCCGAAGTTGGCTAGCGGGAGAGACCCAGTACTTC CASSRSWLAGETQYF TRBJ2-5 TRBV7-2 NA TRBD2
TGCGCCAGCAGCTTGGAGGGGGTGGGTTCCAATGAGCAGTTCTTC CASSLEGVGSNEQFF TRBJ2-1 TRBV5-1 NA NA
TGTGCCAGCAGCTCCCAGGGGGCATCTAGCACAGATACGCAGTATTTT CASSSQGASSTDTQYF TRBJ2-3 TRBV9 NA TRBD1
TGTGCCTCCCTACCCTCGACAGCAGATACGCAGTATTTT CASLPSTADTQYF TRBJ2-3 TRBV10-3 NA NA
TGCAGTGCTGGTTTAGCGGGACAGAATGAGCAGTTCTTC CSAGLAGQNEQFF TRBJ2-1 TRBV20-1 many NA
TGCAGTGCTACGACACGGACAGGGGCCGAACTACATAATTCACCCCTCCACTTT CSATTRTGAELHNSPLHF TRBJ1-6 TRBV20-1 NA TRBD1
TGTGCCAGCAGTTTTTTCCAGGCCACAGATACGCAGTATTTT CASSFFQATDTQYF TRBJ2-3 TRBV12-3/TRBV12-4 NA NA
TGCAGTGCTAGCGCCGGGACAGTTATCGACTACGAGCAGTACTTC CSASAGTVIDYEQYF TRBJ2-7 TRBV20-1 NA TRBD1
TGTGCCAGCAGCCCCTCCTTAGCCAATGCCAAAAACATTCAGTACTTC CASSPSLANAKNIQYF TRBJ2-4 TRBV3-1 few NA
TGTGCCAGCAGCCAAGATAGGTGGGGGCGAGACACTGAAGCTTTCTTT CASSQDRWGRDTEAFF TRBJ1-1 TRBV4-2 NA NA
TGTGCCAGCAGCCAAGATCCTGGGGCTCCGGGGTGGAATACGCAGTATTTT CASSQDPGAPGWNTQYF TRBJ2-3 TRBV4-2 NA NA
TGCAGTGCTAGAGCGCCTAGCGGACGATACACAGATACGCAGTATTTT CSARAPSGRYTDTQYF TRBJ2-3 TRBV20-1 NA TRBD2
TGCGCCAGCAGCCGAGTTAGCACGGGTCCCAATGAGCAGTTCTTC CASSRVSTGPNEQFF TRBJ2-1 TRBV4-3 NA NA
TGTGCCAGCAGTCCCTGGACTAGGGGTGGCGGGGAGCTGTTTTTT CASSPWTRGGGELFF TRBJ2-2 TRBV27 few TRBD2
TGTGCCAGCAGCTTGCCGGGCAGGGATGACTACGAGCAGTACTTC CASSLPGRDDYEQYF TRBJ2-7 TRBV5-6 few NA
TGCAGTGCTAGCGCTACAGGAGACGTTAACTATGGCTACACCTTC CSASATGDVNYGYTF TRBJ1-2 TRBV20-1 few NA
TGTGCCAGCAGTTTAAGTGCAGAGACCCACAATGAGCAGTTCTTC CASSLSAETHNEQFF TRBJ2-1 TRBV12-3/TRBV12-4 NA NA
TGTGCCAGCAGAGGGACACTGGTGGGTAACTACGAGCAGTACTTC CASRGTLVGNYEQYF TRBJ2-7 TRBV6-1 few NA
TGTGCCAGCAGACCGTGGGGGAGTACCTACGAGCAGTACTTC CASRPWGSTYEQYF TRBJ2-7 TRBV6-2/TRBV6-3 NA NA
TGCGCCAGCAGCTTGAGACACCTCGGGACAGACTACTACGAGCAGTACTTC CASSLRHLGTDYYEQYF TRBJ2-7 TRBV5-1 NA TRBD1
TGTGCCAGTCGATCAAATCAGCATGAGCAGTTCTTC CASRSNQHEQFF TRBJ2-1 TRBV6-2/TRBV6-3 few NA
TGTGCCAGCAGCAGTACCCGACAGCCTTTCGGGGAGACCCAGTACTTC CASSSTRQPFGETQYF TRBJ2-5 TRBV5-6 few NA
TGTGCCAGCAGGATCACTAGCGGGAGGGTTCAGGAGACCCAGTACTTC CASRITSGRVQETQYF TRBJ2-5 TRBV28 NA TRBD2
TGTGCCAGCAGTTTAGTGATCGGGACTAGCGGTTACAATGAGCAGTTCTTC CASSLVIGTSGYNEQFF TRBJ2-1 TRBV27 many TRBD2
TGTGCCACCAGTGATTTGGGGTATGGCTACACCTTC CATSDLGYGYTF TRBJ1-2 TRBV24-1 many NA
TGTGCCAGCAGGGTAGACCGGAACTATGGCTACACCTTC CASRVDRNYGYTF TRBJ1-2 TRBV7-2 many NA
TGTGCCAGCAGTGCGTTAAGTCTTAATTCACCCCTCCACTTT CASSALSLNSPLHF TRBJ1-6 TRBV28 NA NA
TGTGCCACCAGTGATTGGACAGGGGGGACCTTGACCGGGGAGCTGTTTTTT CATSDWTGGTLTGELFF TRBJ2-2 TRBV24-1 few TRBD1
TGTGCCAGCAGTTGGACTAGCAAAGGCGAGCAGTACTTC CASSWTSKGEQYF TRBJ2-7 TRBV12-3/TRBV12-4 few TRBD2
TGTGCCAGCAGTTTTCCGGGGCACCAAGAGACCCAGTACTTC CASSFPGHQETQYF TRBJ2-5 TRBV12-3/TRBV12-4 NA NA
TGCAGTGCGCGAGCGTGGTTTTTTGAGACCCAGTACTTC CSARAWFFETQYF TRBJ2-5 TRBV20-1 NA NA
TGTGCCAGCAGCTTATTGAAAGGGGTCCAAGAGACCCAGTACTTC CASSLLKGVQETQYF TRBJ2-5 TRBV7-9 few NA
TGCGCCAGCAGCCCGGACGGAGATAGCAATCAGCCCCAGCATTTT CASSPDGDSNQPQHF TRBJ1-5 TRBV5-1 many NA
TGTGCCAGCAGAGGGACAGGGACGACCACCGGGGAGCTGTTTTTT CASRGTGTTTGELFF TRBJ2-2 TRBV5-8 few TRBD1
TGCAGTGCTAGAGTCGGGCAGGGAGGCTATGGCTACACCTTC CSARVGQGGYGYTF TRBJ1-2 TRBV20-1 many NA
TGCAGTGCTAGAAATCCGGGACAGGGGCCCACCCTGTACTTC CSARNPGQGPTLYF TRBJ2-7 TRBV20-1 NA TRBD1